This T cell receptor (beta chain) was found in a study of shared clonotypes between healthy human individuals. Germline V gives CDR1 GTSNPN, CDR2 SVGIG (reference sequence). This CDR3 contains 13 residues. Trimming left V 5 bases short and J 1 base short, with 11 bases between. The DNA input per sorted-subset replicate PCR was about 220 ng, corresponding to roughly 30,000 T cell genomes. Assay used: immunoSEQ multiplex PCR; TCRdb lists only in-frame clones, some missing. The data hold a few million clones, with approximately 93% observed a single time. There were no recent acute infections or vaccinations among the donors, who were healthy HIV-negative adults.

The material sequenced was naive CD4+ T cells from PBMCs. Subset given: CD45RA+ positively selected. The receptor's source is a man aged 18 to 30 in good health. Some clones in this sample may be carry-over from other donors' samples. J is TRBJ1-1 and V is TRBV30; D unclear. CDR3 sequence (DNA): TGTGCCTGGGTGGACCCCGCGAACACTGAAGCTTTCTTT. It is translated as CAWVDPANTEAFF.